Below, 24 T cell receptor beta chains from the same sample are listed, as sequenced in a study of T-cell reconstitution after alpha-beta-depleted transplantation in children. Unique molecular identifiers featured in how the TCRbeta library was prepared. Via MiXCR, TCRdb re-called the PCR reads, giving one row per CDR3 protein. The repertoire includes roughly 240,000 distinct CDR3 sequences, approximately 8.9% of them detected once, and approximately 6% sits in the top ten. The sequenced sample was PBMCs, mostly from graft donor cells, obtained 180 days after TCRalphabeta/CD19-depleted stem cell transplant. The origin of the receptors is a male patient between 5 and 17 years old who had a stem cell transplant for acute lymphoblastic leukemia, so the T cells may come from the graft donor.

As concerns this clonotype: This may come from a read error, since a much larger clone is one base off. The chain carries TRBV20-1 and TRBJ2-7; 12 bases match TRBD2. Germline loops: CDR1 DFQATT, CDR2 SNEGSKA (reference sequence). This CDR3 region has 17 residues. Here the CDR3 DNA reads TGCAGTGTTAGAGCTTCCCGACTAGCGGGGGCCAACTACGAGCAGTACTTC. It specifies CSVRASRLAGANYEQYF.

Ten or more counts support this clonotype. The chain recombines TRBV7-6 with TRBJ2-1, with TRBD2 identical over 7 bases. V shed 1 base and J 2 bases; nucleotides not matched to a gene: 5. The CDR3 spans 16 residues. Looked up from germline, CDR1 is SGHVS and CDR2 is FNYEAQ. The CDR3 protein is CASSLGGGRPYNEQFF. CDR3 DNA: TGTGCCAGCAGCTTAGGGGGCGGGAGACCCTACAATGAGCAGTTCTTC.

To note about this clonotype: One base away lies a much larger clone, so this may be a sequencing read error. CDR3: CASSEGTSAYNEQFF. The DNA for the CDR3 is TGTGCCAGCAGTGAAGGGACTAGCGCCTACAATGAGCAGTTCTTC. This chain uses TRBV6-1 with TRBJ2-1; 9 nucleotides agree with TRBD2. Germline CDR1 and CDR2: MNHNS and SASEGT. CDR3 length: 15 amino acids. V shed 1 base, J shed 2 bases, and the junction held 0 bases outside the gene matches.

This clonotype has at least ten counts. The chain links TRBV20-1 to TRBJ2-7; the D is unclear. This CDR3 is 14 amino acids long. In germline, CDR1 is DFQATT, CDR2 SNEGSKA (reference sequence). V was shortened by 2 bases and J by 0 bases, with 11 bases between the two germline ends. This CDR3 is CSARLDLSSYEQYF. The CDR3 region has the DNA TGCAGTGCTAGATTGGACCTTTCCTCCTACGAGCAGTACTTC.

This clonotype occurred many times. This rearrangement joins TRBV9 to TRBJ2-1, with D maybe TRBD2 (6 bases). The germline V gene encodes CDR1 SGDLS and CDR2 YYNGEE. Trimming left V 0 bases short and J 0 bases short, with 7 bases between. CDR3 length: 15 residues. The CDR3 sequence: CASSVAGVSYNEQFF. The CDR3 DNA reads as TGTGCCAGCAGCGTAGCGGGGGTCTCCTACAATGAGCAGTTCTTC. Full variable domain (missing parts from reference TRBV9 and TRBJ2-1): DSGVTQTPKHLITATGQRVTLRCSPRSGDLSVYWYQQSLDQGLQFLIQYYNGEERAKGNILERFSAQQFPDLHSELNLSSLELGDSALYFCASSVAGVSYNEQFFGPGTRLTVL.

Many counts were recorded for this clonotype. V gene TRBV5-1 combines with J gene TRBJ1-2; tentative D call: TRBD1 (6 bases). V was pared by 5 bases and J by 3 bases, with 11 bases between. The CDR3 totals 13 residues. CDR1 is SGHRS, CDR2 YFSETQ, per germline. This CDR3 is CASRWDTDYGYTF. For the CDR3, the DNA is TGCGCCAGCAGGTGGGACACCGACTATGGCTACACCTTC.

There are many counts of this clonotype. The rearrangement links TRBV29-1 to TRBJ2-7; the D gene could be TRBD1 or TRBD2 (5 bases each). V was pared by 7 bases and J by 5 bases, with 18 bases between. Germline CDR1 and CDR2: SQVTM and ANQGSEA. The CDR3 contains 13 residues. CDR3 DNA sequence: TGCAGCGCCTCCGGGACGGGGCGTCACGAGCAGTACTTC. As protein: CSASGTGRHEQYF.

This rearrangement joins TRBV19 to TRBJ1-2; perhaps TRBD1 as D (6 bases). The germline gives CDR1 LNHDA, CDR2 SQIVND (reference sequence). The CDR3 spans 17 residues. The V and J ends lost 2 bases and 0 bases respectively, with 16 bases between them. The CDR3, as DNA: TGTGCCAGTAGTATACTTGCAGGGGCCGAATCTAACTATGGCTACACCTTC. Translated, it gives CASSILAGAESNYGYTF.

This clonotype was seen many times. The rearrangement links TRBV15 to TRBJ2-7; D unresolved. Per the germline V gene, CDR1 is LNHNV and CDR2 is YYDKDF (reference sequence). The V gene lost 3 bases and the J gene lost 6 bases, with 18 bases spanning the gap. This CDR3 is built from 15 residues. CDR3 protein: CATSSPQSNTGEQYF. The CDR3 coding sequence is TGTGCCACCAGCAGCCCTCAGAGTAACACGGGCGAGCAGTACTTC.

This clonotype showed up many times. The rearrangement links TRBV5-1 to TRBJ2-7; possible D gene TRBD1, 6 bases. The V end lost 3 bases, the J end lost 7 bases, and 17 bases lay between the germline ends. The germline V gene has CDR1 SGHRS and CDR2 YFSETQ. This CDR3 is built from 14 residues. The CDR3 protein is CASSSQGPSQEQYF. The CDR3, as DNA: TGCGCCAGCAGCTCACAGGGACCCTCTCAGGAGCAGTACTTC.

As for this clonotype: A read error may be the cause here, since a much bigger clone is one base away. The V and J genes are TRBV4-3 and TRBJ2-2; D unresolved. Germline V CDR1 and CDR2: LGHNA, YSLEER. This CDR3 contains 14 residues. The germline V and J ends were trimmed by 1 base and 4 bases, with 7 bases remaining between them. As DNA, the CDR3 is TGCGCCAGCAGCCAAGTTACACCCACCGGGGAGCTGTTTTTT. This gives the protein CASSQVTPTGELFF.

This clonotype was detected a few times. The germline gene is not matched at one end of the junction; a read error may be the cause. V gene TRBV5-1 combines with J gene TRBJ1-6; 11 positions match TRBD1. CDR1 is SGHRS, CDR2 YFSETQ, per germline. This CDR3 is built from 14 residues. DNA of the CDR3: TGCGCCAGCAGACGGGACAGGGGGGCATCACCCCCCCACTTT. As protein: CASRRDRGASPPHF.

This clonotype showed up many times. The CDR3 nucleotides are TGTGCCAGCAGACAGGGGGCGAGTGCGAGCGAGACCCAGTACTTC. Translated, it gives CASRQGASASETQYF. V and J are TRBV2 and TRBJ2-5, with 9 bases lining up with TRBD1. With 6 bases clipped from V and 5 bases from J, the junction kept 10 bases outside the gene matches. In germline, CDR1 is SNHLY, CDR2 FYNNEI. CDR3 size: 15 residues. The whole variable domain, remainder taken from reference TRBV2 and TRBJ2-5, is EPEVTQTPSHQVTQMGQEVILRCVPISNHLYFYWYRQILGQKVEFLVSFYNNEISEKSEIFDDQFSVERPDGSNFTLKIRSTKLEDSAMYFCASRQGASASETQYFGPGTRLLVL.

As concerns this clonotype: A junction end diverges from the germline sequence, so it may reflect a read error. The gene calls are TRBV19 and TRBJ2-1; no firm D call. The CDR3 sequence is 15 residues long. The germline CDR1 and CDR2 sequences are LNHDA and SQIVND (reference sequence). The CDR3 sequence: CASSKRKHSSNEQFF. The CDR3 DNA reads TGTGCCAGTAGTAAAAGGAAGCACTCCTCCAATGAGCAGTTCTTC.

This clonotype occurred many times. The chain is built from TRBV6-5 and TRBJ1-5; D is uncertain. V gave up 2 bases and J gave up 0 bases, with 5 bases separating them. Looked up from germline, CDR1 is MNHEY and CDR2 is SVGAGI. This CDR3 spans 14 amino acids. The DNA of the CDR3 is TGTGCCAGCAGTTACGGTAATAGCAATCAGCCCCAGCATTTT. Translating it yields CASSYGNSNQPQHF.

The CDR3 DNA is TGTGCCAGCAGCTTCCAGGGATACTATGGCTACACCTTC. It is translated as CASSFQGYYGYTF. The J gene is TRBJ1-2, the V gene TRBV5-6, with D possibly being TRBD1 (5 bases). This CDR3 spans 13 amino acids. V lost 2 bases, J lost 3 bases, and 8 bases lay in between. Germline CDR1 reads SGHDT; CDR2 reads YYEEEE.

Notes on this clonotype: This may be a read error: a much more frequent sequence differs by one nucleotide. The CDR3 is CASSPGAARGYTF. DNA of the CDR3: TGTGCCAGCTCCCCAGGGGCGGCTCGGGGCTACACCTTC. The chain uses TRBV12-3 or TRBV12-4 and TRBJ1-2; TRBD1 might be the D (6 bases). This CDR3 comprises 13 residues. The V gene lost 8 bases and the J gene lost 8 bases, with 18 bases spanning the gap.

In its sample, this clonotype was seen many times. CDR3 nucleotides: TGTGCCAGCACCGTTGAGGCTAGCGGGACTGGTGAGCAGTTCTTC. It yields the protein CASTVEASGTGEQFF. The rearrangement joins TRBV7-8 to TRBJ2-1; TRBD2 agrees at 9 bases. This CDR3 contains 15 residues. Germline values: CDR1 SGHVS, CDR2 FQNEAQ. V shed 7 bases, J shed 9 bases, and the junction held 13 bases outside the gene matches.

This clonotype was picked up many times. The gene calls are TRBV24-1 and TRBJ2-1, with TRBD2 matching over 10 bases. The J segment lost 3 bases and the V segment lost 4 bases, leaving 5 bases of the junction unmatched. This CDR3 is 16 amino acids long. CDR1 is KGHDR, CDR2 SFDVKD, per germline. The CDR3 loop reads CATSDPSGRRYNEQFF. For the CDR3, the DNA is TGTGCCACCAGTGACCCTAGCGGGAGACGCTACAATGAGCAGTTCTTC.

This clonotype has ten or more counts. The genes are TRBV10-2 and TRBJ2-3, with D perhaps matching TRBD1 (6 bases). Germline CDR1 reads WSHSY; CDR2 reads SAAADI. Trimming took 6 bases from V and 4 from J, leaving 11 bases between them. The CDR3 has 13 residues. CDR3 bases: TGCGCCAGCAGGCCAGGGGTCGCAGATACGCAGTATTTT. The encoded protein is CASRPGVADTQYF.

This clonotype was observed at least ten times. V gene TRBV6-5 combines with J gene TRBJ1-5; TRBD1 matches at 7 bases. Germline CDR1 and CDR2: MNHEY and SVGAGI. J was trimmed by 0 bases and V by 6 bases; bases with no gene match: 8. This CDR3 spans 16 amino acids. The CDR3 sequence is CASRPDRDHSNQPQHF. The CDR3 region has the DNA TGTGCCAGCAGGCCCGACAGGGACCATAGCAATCAGCCCCAGCATTTT.

This clonotype was picked up a small number of times. This chain links TRBV19 with TRBJ1-5; 7 positions match TRBD1. The germline gives CDR1 LNHDA, CDR2 SQIVND (reference sequence). With V trimmed by 7 bases and J by 7 bases, 7 bases remained unmatched. The length of the CDR3 is 13 residues. CDR3 bases: TGTGCCAGTAACGACAGGGCTTACCAGCCCCAGCATTTT. This sequence encodes CASNDRAYQPQHF.

This clonotype was seen repeatedly, ten times or more. The gene calls are TRBV15 and TRBJ2-7, with D perhaps TRBD1 or TRBD2 (5 bases each). Germline CDR1 reads LNHNV; CDR2 reads YYDKDF (reference sequence). V dropped 5 bases and J dropped 2 bases, with 19 bases sitting between them. The CDR3 covers 16 residues. CDR3 residues: CATSGNPGPGPYEQYF. The CDR3 DNA reads as TGTGCCACCAGCGGTAATCCGGGACCGGGACCCTACGAGCAGTACTTC.

As for this clonotype: A much larger clone differs from this one at a single base, so this may be a read error. The chain couples TRBV6-2 or TRBV6-3 to TRBJ2-1; TRBD2 matches 7 bases. CDR1 MNHEY and CDR2 SVGEGT come from the germline V gene. V gave up 2 bases and J gave up 1 base; unmatched junction bases: 11. This CDR3 has 18 amino acids. The DNA of the CDR3 is TGTGCCAGCAGTTACACCCGACTAGAGGGAGGGTCCTACAATGAGCAGTTCTTC. Encoded protein: CASSYTRLEGGSYNEQFF.